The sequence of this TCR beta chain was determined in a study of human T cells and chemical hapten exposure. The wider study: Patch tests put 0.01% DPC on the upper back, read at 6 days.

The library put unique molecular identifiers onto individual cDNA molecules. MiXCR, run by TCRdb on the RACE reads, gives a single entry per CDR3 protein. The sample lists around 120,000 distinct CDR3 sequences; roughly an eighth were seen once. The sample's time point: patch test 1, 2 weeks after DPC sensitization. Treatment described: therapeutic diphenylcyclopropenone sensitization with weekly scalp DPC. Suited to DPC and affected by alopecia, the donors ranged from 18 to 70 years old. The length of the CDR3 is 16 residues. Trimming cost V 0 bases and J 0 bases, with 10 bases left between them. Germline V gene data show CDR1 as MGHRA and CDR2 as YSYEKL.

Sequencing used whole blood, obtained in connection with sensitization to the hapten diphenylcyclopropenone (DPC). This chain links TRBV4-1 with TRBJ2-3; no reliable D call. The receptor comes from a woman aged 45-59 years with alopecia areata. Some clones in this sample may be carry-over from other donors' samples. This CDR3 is CASSQDRRSSTDTQYF. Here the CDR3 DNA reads TGCGCCAGCAGCCAAGATCGCAGGAGTAGCACAGATACGCAGTATTTT.